The entry below gives a single TCR beta chain sequence along with its context. The read terminates 3 residues before the CDR3 end, so the remaining end is supplied by the germline J gene. The source of the sample is a study of T cells in women clearing cervical HPV infection. The CDR3 is 16 amino acids. Per germline, CDR1 SGHVS and CDR2 FQNEAQ. V lost 1 base, J lost 5 bases, and 15 bases lay in between. The data were produced by immunoSEQ multiplex PCR, yet TCRdb's version contains in-frame clones alone and is incomplete. This sample contains about 48,000 clones. Sequenced input: blood buffy coat. The V and J genes are TRBV7-8 and TRBJ2-1; D may be TRBD2 (6 bases). This sequence was found in a woman between 18 and 70 years old with a cervical HPV16 infection that either progressed to CIN3+ or cleared (not recorded which). The CDR3 sequence is CASSLGLLAPNNEQFF. The covered CDR3 bases are TGTGCCAGCAGCTTAGGGCTACTAGCACCTAACAATGAG.